This TCR beta chain derives from a study of human CD8 memory T cell subsets. Regarding this clonotype: The antigen is undetermined.

Study-wide findings and caveats: Few clonotypes were shared between stem-like memory and precursor exhausted T cells.

UMI-labeled 5' RACE yielded the TCR beta libraries. From its re-call of the 5' RACE reads, TCRdb lists each CDR3 protein once, without DNA. The sample totals around 6,800 distinct CDR3 sequences; its top ten clones hold over 20%. Per germline, CDR1 WSHSY and CDR2 SAAADI. The CDR3 is 16 residues long. Among CD8+ T cells, TPEX were CCR7+ PD-1+ TIGIT+ early memory cells with exhausted-like traits. The chain joins TRBV10-2 to TRBJ2-7. The origin of this receptor is a human donor in good health. Specimen: CD8+ T cells from PBMCs. The CDR3 is CASSESIGDGGYEQYF.